This note documents a single T cell receptor beta chain sequence. The antigen remains unidentified. The germline CDR1 and CDR2 sequences are LNHDA and SQIVND (reference sequence). The CDR3 has 17 amino acids. The J segment lost 2 bases and the V segment lost 3 bases, leaving 11 bases of the junction unmatched. This sample stems from a study of shared clonotypes between healthy human individuals. Each PCR replicate from the sorted subsets contained about 180 ng DNA, which is about 31,000 T cell genomes. Libraries were prepared by immunoSEQ multiplex PCR; TCRdb keeps only in-frame clonotypes and omits some of them. The sample lists approximately 720,000 clones, 92% occurring once. CD45RO negativity and positive selection for CCR7 defined naive CD8 cells, a population that excluded terminally differentiated effector memory CD45RA+ cells. Only Caucasian adults living in Nashville, Tennessee served as donors.

Findings of the study overall: Specimens sampled were limited to blood, with tissue repertoires likely differing.

The rearrangement links TRBV19 to TRBJ2-5; 8 nucleotides match TRBD2. The sample comprised naive CD8+ T cells sorted from blood. This receptor was identified in a man aged 30 to 45 in good health. In nucleotides, the CDR3 is TGTGCCAGTAGTATCGGCGGGTCTAGCGGGCTTCAAGAGACCCAGTACTTC. It yields the protein CASSIGGSSGLQETQYF.